This TCR beta chain was recorded in a study of T cells in Graves' hyperthyroidism and ophthalmopathy. Study-wide results and caveats: In blood, most of the thyroid clonotypes expanded above 0.001 were also present.

V gave up 5 bases and J gave up 4 bases, with 12 bases separating them. From germline, CDR1 is SEHNR and CDR2 FQNEAQ (reference sequence). CDR3 length equals 13 residues. Ten or more counts support this clonotype. Its target is unknown. The TCR beta CDR3 regions underwent amplification using RNA transcripts as the source. TCR CDR3 regions were first amplified by RT-PCR with HTBI primers. Each CDR3 protein gets one entry after TCRdb re-called the multiplex PCR reads with MiXCR. This table holds about 560,000 distinct CDR3 sequences, around 15% found once. Exclusion followed for patients with uncontrolled infection, other autoimmune disease, pregnancy or lactation. The study based diagnoses on clinical symptoms, serum thyroxine and TRAb, thyroid ultrasound and orbital computed tomography.

The sequencing input was blood. This TCR was recovered from a woman aged 40 to 49 with Graves' hyperthyroidism. V is TRBV7-9 and J is TRBJ2-7, with D tentatively TRBD1 (6 bases). CDR3 residues: CASSLTGIYEQYF. CDR3 DNA sequence: TGTGCCAGCAGCCTAACAGGGATATACGAGCAGTACTTC.